The 20 T cell receptor beta chains in this list originate from one sample, sequenced in a study of T cell responses to AZD1222 COVID-19 vaccine. Assay used: immunoSEQ multiplex PCR; TCRdb lists only in-frame clones, some missing. The sample consists of some 150,000 clones, around 83% of them appearing once. This material consisted of peripheral blood, taken on day 0 of MenACWY control vaccination. The receptors come from an adult in good health.

This rearrangement joins TRBV7-9 to TRBJ1-1; no definite D call. The CDR3 has 13 residues. From germline, CDR1 is SEHNR and CDR2 FQNEAQ (reference sequence). Trimming took off 5 bases at V and 6 bases at J, with 13 bases between the two ends. The CDR3 nucleotides read TGTGCCAGCAGCCTACGACTAGATGCTGAAGCTTTCTTT. Its protein product is CASSLRLDAEAFF.

V usage is TRBV18 and J usage is TRBJ2-4; 8 positions match TRBD1. CDR1 and CDR2 (germline): KGHSH, LQKENI. J lost 1 base, V lost 5 bases, and 4 bases had no gene match. CDR3 size: 15 residues. Here the CDR3 DNA reads TGTGCCAGCTCAGATCGACAGGGGGCCAAAAACATTCAGTACTTC. Translation: CASSDRQGAKNIQYF.

This chain connects TRBV14 to TRBJ1-4, with 8 positions matching TRBD1. This CDR3 is 18 amino acids long. Germline-derived CDR1 and CDR2 are SGHDN and FVKESK. After removal of 1 base from V and 8 bases from J, the junction contained 15 bases not matched to a gene. As DNA, the CDR3 is TGTGCCAGCAGCCAAGTCAGGGGGCGACAGGCCAGTGGGGAAAAACTGTTTTTT. It specifies CASSQVRGRQASGEKLFF.

This clone showed up just a few times. V and J are TRBV15 and TRBJ2-7; the D gene is possibly TRBD1 (6 bases). Trimming took 2 bases from V and 3 from J, leaving 8 bases between them. This CDR3 contains 13 residues. In germline, CDR1 is LNHNV, CDR2 YYDKDF (reference sequence). The CDR3 reads CATSRIQGYEQYF. The CDR3 DNA reads as TGTGCCACCAGCAGAATACAGGGCTACGAGCAGTACTTC.

This clone turned up a few times. In nucleotides, the CDR3 is TGCGCCAGCAGCTTACGGACAGGGATGACCGGGGAGCTGTTTTTT. This encodes CASSLRTGMTGELFF. The V and J genes are TRBV5-1 and TRBJ2-2; 8 bases are a match to TRBD1. V was clipped by 2 bases and J by 5 bases; unmatched bases: 5. This CDR3 comprises 15 residues. The germline gives CDR1 SGHRS, CDR2 YFSETQ.

The rearrangement joins TRBV5-8 to TRBJ2-7, with a tentative D call TRBD1 (6 bases). Trimming shortened V by 0 bases and J by 4 bases, and 11 bases separated the two germline ends. The CDR3 contains 14 residues. Germline V lookup: CDR1 SGHTS, CDR2 YDEGEE. This CDR3 reads CASSLGGHQYEQYV. DNA of the CDR3: TGTGCCAGCAGCTTGGGGGGACATCAATACGAGCAGTACGTC.

The genes are TRBV4-1 and TRBJ1-6; TRBD1 matches 8 bases. J lost 10 bases, V lost 4 bases, and 9 bases had no gene match. Germline values: CDR1 MGHRA, CDR2 YSYEKL. The CDR3 spans 15 residues. The CDR3 nucleotides read TGCGCCAGCAGCCGCGGACAGGGTAGTTGGTCACCCCTCCACTTT. It translates to CASSRGQGSWSPLHF.

J is TRBJ2-1 and V is TRBV11-2; D is undetermined. The CDR3 length is 13 residues. Between the trimmed V and J ends, which lost 1 base and 2 bases, there was a span of 3 bases. Germline V gene lookup returns CDR1 SGHAT and CDR2 FQNNGV. The chain's CDR3 is CASSLVPYNEQFF. In DNA form, the CDR3 reads TGTGCCAGCAGCTTAGTCCCCTACAATGAGCAGTTCTTC.

This clone was seen a single time. This chain connects TRBV3-1 (or the pseudogene TRBV3-2) to TRBJ2-1, with 7 bases lining up with TRBD2. CDR3 length: 16 amino acids. The trim removed 5 bases at V and 0 bases at J, leaving 7 bases unmatched. Germline V lookup: CDR1 LGHDT, CDR2 YNNKEL (reference sequence). The CDR3: CASSNTPSGSYNEQFF. CDR3 nucleotide sequence: TGTGCCAGCAGCAACACTCCTAGCGGCTCCTACAATGAGCAGTTCTTC.

This clone was recorded a few times. The chain links TRBV9 to TRBJ2-2; D not resolved. Deletions cut 5 bases from V and 0 bases from J, with 11 bases between. The germline V gene encodes CDR1 SGDLS and CDR2 YYNGEE. CDR3 size: 15 residues. The CDR3 DNA is TGTGCCAGCAGGGCTGGGCAGGCGAACACCGGGGAGCTGTTTTTT. Its translation is CASRAGQANTGELFF.

The chain combines TRBV18 with TRBJ2-3; D is undetermined. The CDR3 has 13 residues. The V and J ends lost 0 bases and 4 bases respectively, with 5 bases between them. Germline assignment: CDR1 KGHSH and CDR2 LQKENI. The CDR3 sequence is CASSPPIADTQYF. The CDR3 DNA reads as TGTGCCAGCTCACCACCGATAGCAGATACGCAGTATTTT.

V is TRBV7-9 and J is TRBJ2-1, with a tentative D call TRBD2 (6 bases). The CDR3 has 16 amino acids. V lost 1 base and J lost 3, with 13 bases in between. The germline V gene encodes CDR1 SEHNR and CDR2 FQNEAQ (reference sequence). The CDR3, as DNA: TGTGCCAGCAGCTTAGACCCAAGCGGGTTCTACAATGAGCAGTTCTTC. It yields the protein CASSLDPSGFYNEQFF.

The V and J genes are TRBV10-3 and TRBJ2-7, with 7 bases fitting TRBD1. The CDR3 runs 15 residues. Germline-derived CDR1 and CDR2 are ENHRY and SYGVKD. V dropped 6 bases and J dropped 5; count of bases not matched to a gene: 13. CDR3 DNA sequence: TGTGCCATCAGCGCGGGCCTACGTCAGGGGGACGAGCAGTACTTC. It translates to CAISAGLRQGDEQYF.

The rearrangement uses TRBV10-2 and TRBJ1-1, with TRBD1 identical over 7 bases. Germline CDR1 is WSHSY and CDR2 is SAAADI. The CDR3 totals 15 residues. J lost 4 bases, V lost 6 bases, and 11 bases had no gene match. The CDR3 sequence is CASRSFSQGSTEAFF. The DNA of the CDR3 is TGCGCCAGCAGGAGCTTCTCACAGGGGAGCACTGAAGCTTTCTTT.

The chain links TRBV29-1 to TRBJ2-5, with D uncertain. Germline values: CDR1 SQVTM, CDR2 ANQGSEA. This CDR3 is 14 amino acids long. V was trimmed by 0 bases and J by 0 bases, leaving 8 bases between them. This CDR3 reads CSVEDDADQETQYF. The CDR3 DNA reads as TGCAGCGTTGAAGATGATGCGGACCAAGAGACCCAGTACTTC. The full variable domain, rest sourced from reference TRBV29-1 and TRBJ2-5, is SAVISQKPSRDICQRGTSLTIQCQVDSQVTMMFWYRQQPGQSLTLIATANQGSEATYESGFVIDKFPISRPNLTFSTLTVSNMSPEDSSIYLCSVEDDADQETQYFGPGTRLLVL.

The rearrangement uses TRBV27 and TRBJ2-3; D remains unclear. The CDR3 consists of 11 residues. Trimming took 3 bases from V and 8 from J, leaving 6 bases between them. Germline-derived CDR1 and CDR2 are MNHEY and SMNVEV (reference sequence). The CDR3 DNA is TGTGCCAGCAGTTTCGGTGGTACGCAGTATTTT. It specifies CASSFGGTQYF.

The genes are TRBV7-2 and TRBJ2-5; possible D gene TRBD1, 5 bases. This CDR3 has 16 residues. V lost 1 base, J lost 2 bases, and 14 bases lay in between. Looked up from germline, CDR1 is SGHTA and CDR2 is FQGNSA. CDR3 bases: TGTGCCAGCAGCTTAGTTGAGACAGTGCTGCAAGAGACCCAGTACTTC. Translation gives CASSLVETVLQETQYF.

The rearrangement uses TRBV3-1 (or the pseudogene TRBV3-2) and TRBJ2-5; D uncertain. Trimming removed 3 bases at V and 2 bases at J, with 7 bases between. Germline V gene sequence: CDR1 LGHDT, CDR2 YNNKEL (reference sequence). CDR3 size: 13 residues. This chain's CDR3 is CASSHSLQETQYF. CDR3 nucleotides: TGTGCCAGCAGCCACTCTCTACAAGAGACCCAGTACTTC.

The chain recombines TRBV5-8 with TRBJ1-6; 7 bases agree with TRBD1. CDR3 size: 13 residues. Germline values: CDR1 SGHTS, CDR2 YDEGEE. The V gene end was trimmed by 9 bases and the J gene end by 7 bases; junction bases not matched to a gene: 7. CDR3 amino acids: CATDDRVNSPLHF. CDR3 coding DNA: TGTGCCACGGACGACAGGGTAAATTCACCCCTCCACTTT.

The CDR3 reads CASSHTGEGNTIYF. DNA for the CDR3: TGTGCCAGCAGCCATACAGGGGAGGGGAACACCATATATTTT. V is TRBV3-1 (or the pseudogene TRBV3-2) and J is TRBJ1-3; 7 bases agree with TRBD1. There are 14 residues in the CDR3. The J segment lost 7 bases and the V segment lost 3 bases, leaving 6 bases of the junction unmatched. The germline V gene encodes CDR1 LGHDT and CDR2 YNNKEL (reference sequence).